One and the same sample provided the 6 T cell receptor beta chains below, sequenced in a study of cytomegalovirus exposure and HLA in healthy donors. Primers for the PCR totalled 60 Vbeta and 13 Jbeta. Clones were read by immunoSEQ multiplex PCR, and TCRdb kept only the in-frame ones, dropping some. Here the sample spans over 50,000 clones, 89% being singletons. Sequencing was carried out using PBMCs. The receptors stem from a man aged 25 to 40 in good health and CMV-seropositive.

The chain has TRBV29-1 and TRBJ1-1; the D gene is possibly TRBD1 (6 bases). The V end was cut by 6 bases, the J end by 5 bases, with 22 bases between. Germline V gene lookup returns CDR1 SQVTM and CDR2 ANQGSEA. The CDR3 has 15 amino acids. The chain's CDR3 is CSVTSTGFLRTEAFF. DNA of the CDR3: TGCAGCGTAACGAGCACAGGGTTTTTGAGGACTGAAGCTTTCTTT.

This clone was picked up a small number of times. The chain employs TRBV7-9 and TRBJ2-1; 7 bases are a match to TRBD2. V was clipped by 2 bases and J by 6 bases; unmatched bases: 13. The length of the CDR3 is 17 residues. Germline V gene sequence: CDR1 SEHNR, CDR2 FQNEAQ (reference sequence). CDR3 nucleotides: TGTGCCAGCAGCTTACCTCTCGGACTAGATAGGGGCAATGAGCAGTTCTTC. Translation: CASSLPLGLDRGNEQFF.

The chain joins TRBV28 to TRBJ1-2; 11 positions match TRBD1. Trimming removed 7 bases from V and 6 bases from J; junction bases left unmatched: 19. The germline V gene encodes CDR1 MDHEN and CDR2 SYDVKM. The CDR3 is 18 residues long. The CDR3 sequence: CASIAGPEAGTGGNGYTF. The CDR3 bases are TGTGCCAGCATTGCCGGCCCTGAAGCCGGGACAGGGGGTAATGGCTACACCTTC.

A single count supports this clone. This chain joins TRBV21-1 and TRBJ1-2; the DNA was not used to check the table's D call, TRBD1. TRBV21-1 is termed a pseudogene. CDR3 length equals 14 residues. The CDR3 coding sequence is TGTGCCAGCAGCAAAGCAGGGACAGACTATGGCTACACCTTC. Residues: CASSKAGTDYGYTF.

In this sample, this clone turned up once. J is TRBJ2-7 and V is TRBV14, with 7 bases identical to TRBD2. The CDR3 totals 13 residues. Unmatched junction bases numbered 3, after V lost 1 base and J lost 6 bases. Germline CDR1 SGHDN, CDR2 FVKESK. The CDR3 DNA is TGTGCCAGCAGCCAAGTGGGAGGGTCCGAGCAGTACTTC. Encoded protein: CASSQVGGSEQYF. The full variable domain, in which reference TRBV14 and TRBJ2-7 provide the parts outside the CDR3, is EAGVTQFPSHSVIEKGQTVTLRCDPISGHDNLYWYRRVMGKEIKFLLHFVKESKQDESGMPNNRFLAERTGGTYSTLKVQPAELEDSGVYFCASSQVGGSEQYFGPGTRLTVT.

This sequence joins TRBV19 and TRBJ2-4; 8 bases match TRBD2. Trimming cost V 5 bases and J 7 bases; bases outside gene matches: 10. The CDR3 runs to 15 residues. Germline assignment: CDR1 LNHDA and CDR2 SQIVND (reference sequence). The CDR3 coding sequence is TGTGCCAGTAGTGAAGGGGTTTCGGGGGGGAACATTCAGTACTTC. It yields the protein CASSEGVSGGNIQYF.